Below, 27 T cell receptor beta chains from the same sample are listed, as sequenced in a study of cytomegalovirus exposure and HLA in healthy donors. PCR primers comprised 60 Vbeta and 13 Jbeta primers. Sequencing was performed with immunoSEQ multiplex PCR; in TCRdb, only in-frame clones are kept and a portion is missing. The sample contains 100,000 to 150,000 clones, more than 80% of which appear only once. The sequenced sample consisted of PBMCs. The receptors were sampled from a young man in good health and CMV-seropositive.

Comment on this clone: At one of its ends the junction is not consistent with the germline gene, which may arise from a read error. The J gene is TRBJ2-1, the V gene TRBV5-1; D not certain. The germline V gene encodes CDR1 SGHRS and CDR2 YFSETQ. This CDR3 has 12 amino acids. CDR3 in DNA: TGCGCCAGCAGCTTGTACTACCATGAGCAGTTCTTC. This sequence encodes CASSLYYHEQFF.

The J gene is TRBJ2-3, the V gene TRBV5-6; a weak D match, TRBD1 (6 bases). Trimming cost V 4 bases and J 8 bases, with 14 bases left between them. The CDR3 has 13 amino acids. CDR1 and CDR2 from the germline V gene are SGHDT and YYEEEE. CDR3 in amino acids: CASSPGTLATQYF. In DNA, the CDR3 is TGTGCCAGCAGCCCCGGGACACTCGCTACGCAGTATTTT.

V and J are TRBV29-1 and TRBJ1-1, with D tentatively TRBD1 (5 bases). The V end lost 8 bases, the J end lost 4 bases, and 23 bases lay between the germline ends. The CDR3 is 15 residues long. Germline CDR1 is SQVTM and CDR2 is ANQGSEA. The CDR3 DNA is TGCAGCACCCCGGACCGTGGTCGGGGGAGCACTGAAGCTTTCTTT. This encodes CSTPDRGRGSTEAFF. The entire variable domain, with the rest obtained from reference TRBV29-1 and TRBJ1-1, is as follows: SAVISQKPSRDICQRGTSLTIQCQVDSQVTMMFWYRQQPGQSLTLIATANQGSEATYESGFVIDKFPISRPNLTFSTLTVSNMSPEDSSIYLCSTPDRGRGSTEAFFGQGTRLTVV.

The CDR3 nucleotides read TGTGCCAGCAGCTTTCACGGGACAGGGGGTGAGGAGACCCAGTACTTC. Its translation is CASSFHGTGGEETQYF. The chain is built from TRBV7-3 and TRBJ2-5; 11 nucleotides agree with TRBD1. Losses at the gene ends were 3 bases for V and 5 bases for J; bases not matched to a gene: 8. The germline gives CDR1 SGHTA, CDR2 FQGTGA. The CDR3 has 16 residues.

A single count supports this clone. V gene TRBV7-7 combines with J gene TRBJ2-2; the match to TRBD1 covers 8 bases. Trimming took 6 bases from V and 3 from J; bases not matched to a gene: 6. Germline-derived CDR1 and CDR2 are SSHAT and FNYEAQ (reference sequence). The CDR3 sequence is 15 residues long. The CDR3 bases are TGTGCCAGCAGTTCCACAGGGGGTGACACCGGGGAGCTGTTTTTT. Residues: CASSSTGGDTGELFF.

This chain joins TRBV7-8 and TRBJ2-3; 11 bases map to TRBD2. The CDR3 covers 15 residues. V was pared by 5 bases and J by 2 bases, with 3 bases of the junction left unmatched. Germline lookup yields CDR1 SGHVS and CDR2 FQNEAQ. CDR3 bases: TGTGCCAGCAGCCCGGGACTAGCGGACACAGATACGCAGTATTTT. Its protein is CASSPGLADTDTQYF.

CDR3 DNA: TGCAGCGCCCCCACAGGGGACTATGGCTACACCTTC. Amino acids: CSAPTGDYGYTF. V usage is TRBV29-1 and J usage is TRBJ1-2; 7 bases agree with TRBD1. CDR1 SQVTM and CDR2 ANQGSEA come from the germline V gene. The CDR3 totals 12 residues. Trimming at V came to 7 bases and at J to 3 bases, leaving 5 bases not matched to a gene. The full variable domain, rest sourced from reference TRBV29-1 and TRBJ1-2, is SAVISQKPSRDICQRGTSLTIQCQVDSQVTMMFWYRQQPGQSLTLIATANQGSEATYESGFVIDKFPISRPNLTFSTLTVSNMSPEDSSIYLCSAPTGDYGYTFGSGTRLTVV.

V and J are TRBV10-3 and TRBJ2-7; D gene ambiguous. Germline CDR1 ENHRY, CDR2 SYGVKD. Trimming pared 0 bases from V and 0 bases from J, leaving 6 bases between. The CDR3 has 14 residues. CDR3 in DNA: TGTGCCATCAGTGAGTCCCTGAGCTCCTACGAGCAGTACTTC. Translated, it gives CAISESLSSYEQYF.

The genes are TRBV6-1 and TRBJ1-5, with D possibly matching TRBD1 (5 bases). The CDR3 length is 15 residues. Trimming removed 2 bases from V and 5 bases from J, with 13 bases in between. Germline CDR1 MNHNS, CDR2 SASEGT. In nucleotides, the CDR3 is TGTGCCAGCAGTGAACGTACAGGAGAATATCAGCCCCAGCATTTT. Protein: CASSERTGEYQPQHF.

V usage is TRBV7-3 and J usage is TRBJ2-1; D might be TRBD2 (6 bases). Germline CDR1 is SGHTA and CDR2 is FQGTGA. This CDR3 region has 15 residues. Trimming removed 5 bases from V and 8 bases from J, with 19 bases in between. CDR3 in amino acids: CASSAQPGAGYEQFF. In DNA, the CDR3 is TGTGCCAGCAGCGCCCAGCCGGGAGCCGGATATGAGCAGTTCTTC.

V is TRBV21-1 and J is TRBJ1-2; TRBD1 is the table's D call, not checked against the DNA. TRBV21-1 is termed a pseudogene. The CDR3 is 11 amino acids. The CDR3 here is CGTGANYGYTF. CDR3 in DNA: TGTGGGACAGGGGCCAACTATGGCTACACCTTC.

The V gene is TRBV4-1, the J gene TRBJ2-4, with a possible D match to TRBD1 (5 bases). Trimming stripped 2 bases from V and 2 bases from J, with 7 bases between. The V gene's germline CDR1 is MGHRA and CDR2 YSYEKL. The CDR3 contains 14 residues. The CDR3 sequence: CASSQRGSKNIQYF. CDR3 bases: TGCGCCAGCAGCCAAAGGGGTTCCAAAAACATTCAGTACTTC.

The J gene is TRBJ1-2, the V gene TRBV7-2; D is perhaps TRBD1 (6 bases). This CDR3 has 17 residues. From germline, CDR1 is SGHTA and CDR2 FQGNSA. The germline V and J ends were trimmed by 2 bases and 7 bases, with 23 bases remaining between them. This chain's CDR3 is CASSLRVGGGIESGYTF. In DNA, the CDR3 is TGTGCCAGCAGCTTAAGGGTGGGAGGGGGTATCGAATCTGGCTACACCTTC.

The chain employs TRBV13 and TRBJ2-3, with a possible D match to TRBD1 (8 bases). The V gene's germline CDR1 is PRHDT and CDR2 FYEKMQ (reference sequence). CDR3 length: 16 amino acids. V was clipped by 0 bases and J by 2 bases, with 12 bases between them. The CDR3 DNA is TGTGCCAGCAGCTTAGGAGCGGGACAGGTCACAGATACGCAGTATTTT. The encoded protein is CASSLGAGQVTDTQYF.

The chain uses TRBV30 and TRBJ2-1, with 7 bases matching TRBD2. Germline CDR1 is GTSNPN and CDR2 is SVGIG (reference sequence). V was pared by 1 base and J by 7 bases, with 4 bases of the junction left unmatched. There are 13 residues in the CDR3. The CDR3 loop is CAWSALGGNEQFF. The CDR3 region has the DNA TGTGCCTGGAGTGCGCTCGGGGGGAATGAGCAGTTCTTC.

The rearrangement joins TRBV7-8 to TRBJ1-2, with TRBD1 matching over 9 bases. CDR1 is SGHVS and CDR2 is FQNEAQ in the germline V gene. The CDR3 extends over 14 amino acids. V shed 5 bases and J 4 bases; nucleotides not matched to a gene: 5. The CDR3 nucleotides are TGTGCCAGCAGCCGCCGGGACAGGGCCTATGGCTACACCTTC. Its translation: CASSRRDRAYGYTF.

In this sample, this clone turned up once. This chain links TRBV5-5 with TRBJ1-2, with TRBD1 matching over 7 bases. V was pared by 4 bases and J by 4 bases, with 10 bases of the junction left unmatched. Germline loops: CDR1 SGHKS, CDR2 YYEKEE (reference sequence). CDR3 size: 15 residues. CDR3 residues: CASSLGTDISYGYTF. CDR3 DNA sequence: TGTGCCAGCAGCCTAGGGACAGACATCTCCTATGGCTACACCTTC.

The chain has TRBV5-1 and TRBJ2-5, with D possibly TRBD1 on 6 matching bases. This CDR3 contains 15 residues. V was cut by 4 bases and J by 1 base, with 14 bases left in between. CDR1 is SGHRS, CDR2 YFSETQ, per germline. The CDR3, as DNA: TGCGCCAGCAGCCCAATAACAGGGATCCAAGAGACCCAGTACTTC. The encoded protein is CASSPITGIQETQYF.

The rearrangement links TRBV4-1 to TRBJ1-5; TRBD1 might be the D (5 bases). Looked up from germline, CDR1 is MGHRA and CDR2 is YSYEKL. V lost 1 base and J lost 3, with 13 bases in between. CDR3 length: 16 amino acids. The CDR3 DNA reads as TGCGCCAGCAGCCAAGTTTACGGACAATACAATCAGCCCCAGCATTTT. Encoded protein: CASSQVYGQYNQPQHF.

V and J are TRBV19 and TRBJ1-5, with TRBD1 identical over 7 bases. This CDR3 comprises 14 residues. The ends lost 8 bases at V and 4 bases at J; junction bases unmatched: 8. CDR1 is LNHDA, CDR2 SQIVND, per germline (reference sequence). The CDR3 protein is CASRTGTDNQPQHF. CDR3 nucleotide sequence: TGTGCCAGTCGCACCGGGACAGATAATCAGCCCCAGCATTTT.

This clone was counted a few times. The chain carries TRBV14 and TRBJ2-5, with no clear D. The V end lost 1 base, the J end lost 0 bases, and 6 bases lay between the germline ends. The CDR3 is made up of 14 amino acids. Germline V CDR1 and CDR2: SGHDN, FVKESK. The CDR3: CASSQVIHQETQYF. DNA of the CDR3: TGTGCCAGCAGCCAAGTCATCCACCAAGAGACCCAGTACTTC.

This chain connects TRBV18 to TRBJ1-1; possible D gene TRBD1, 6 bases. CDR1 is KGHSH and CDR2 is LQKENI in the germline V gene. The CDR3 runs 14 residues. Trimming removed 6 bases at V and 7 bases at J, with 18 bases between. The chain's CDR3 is CASSRLDSGIEAFF. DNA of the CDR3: TGTGCCAGCTCGCGTTTGGACAGCGGCATTGAAGCTTTCTTT.

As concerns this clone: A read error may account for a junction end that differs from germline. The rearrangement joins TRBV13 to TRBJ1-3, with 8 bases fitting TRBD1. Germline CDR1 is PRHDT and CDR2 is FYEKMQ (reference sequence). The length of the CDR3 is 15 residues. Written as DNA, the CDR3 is TGTGCCAGCAGCCTAGGCAGGGGGCCGGGAAACACCATATATTTT. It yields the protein CASSLGRGPGNTIYF.

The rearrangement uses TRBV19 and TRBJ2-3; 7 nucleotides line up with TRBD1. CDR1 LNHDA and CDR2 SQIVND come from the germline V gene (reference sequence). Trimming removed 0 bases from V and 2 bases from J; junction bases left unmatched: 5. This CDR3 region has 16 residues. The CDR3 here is CASSIELGGITDTQYF. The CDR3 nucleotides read TGTGCCAGTAGTATAGAATTAGGGGGCATCACAGATACGCAGTATTTT.

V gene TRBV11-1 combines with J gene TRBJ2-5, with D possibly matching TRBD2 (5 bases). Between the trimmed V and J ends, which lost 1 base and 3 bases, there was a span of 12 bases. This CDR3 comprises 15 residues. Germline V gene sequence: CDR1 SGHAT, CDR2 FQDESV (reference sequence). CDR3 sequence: CASSLGAGDEETQYF. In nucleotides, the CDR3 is TGTGCCAGCAGCTTAGGGGCCGGGGATGAAGAGACCCAGTACTTC.

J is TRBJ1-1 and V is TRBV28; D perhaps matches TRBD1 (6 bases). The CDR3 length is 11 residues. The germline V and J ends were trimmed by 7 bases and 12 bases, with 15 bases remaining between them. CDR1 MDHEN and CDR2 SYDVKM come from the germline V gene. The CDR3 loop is CASNQQGATFF. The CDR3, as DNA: TGTGCCAGCAACCAACAGGGTGCGACTTTCTTT. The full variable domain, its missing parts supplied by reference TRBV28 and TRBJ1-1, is DVKVTQSSRYLVKRTGEKVFLECVQDMDHENMFWYRQDPGLGLRLIYFSYDVKMKEKGDIPEGYSVSREKKERFSLILESASTNQTSMYLCASNQQGATFFGQGTRLTVV.

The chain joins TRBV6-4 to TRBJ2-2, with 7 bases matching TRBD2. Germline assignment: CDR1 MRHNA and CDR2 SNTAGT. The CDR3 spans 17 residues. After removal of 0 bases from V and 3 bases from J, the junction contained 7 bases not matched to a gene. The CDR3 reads CASSDSKRGRDTGELFF. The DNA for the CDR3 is TGTGCCAGCAGTGACTCTAAGCGGGGTCGGGACACCGGGGAGCTGTTTTTT.